Below, one TCR beta chain is given with its context. Its antigen target is currently unknown. Base qualities are not recorded, but no much larger clone differs from it by a single base. This sample stems from a study of T cell responses to AZD1222 COVID-19 vaccine (dated by TCRdb to the early 2020s). With regard to the full study: AZD1222 recipients whose second dose came at about 4 weeks and those whose second dose came at about 12 weeks were combined into one group, since spike-specific TCR depth and breadth did not differ between the two schedules. A total of about 230 trial participants underwent TCR sequencing, of whom roughly 210 received two doses of AZD1222 and some 26 received two doses of the MenACWY control vaccine. Trial participants were enrolled into age subgroups of 18-55, 56-69 and 70-plus years, which contained around 150, 29 and 61 TCR-sequenced participants, respectively. Beyond this particular receptor, the publication reports: Epitopes outside the regions mutated in the B.1.351 and B.1.1.7 variants were reportedly recognized by nearly half of the unique spike-specific TCRs. The 56-69-year group was small, and its depth increase did not reach significance, likely because of low power. Most participants were white British and females outnumbered males, and the authors suggested that clonal diversity may have been underestimated. After two AZD1222 doses, spike-specific TCR breadth and depth were significantly higher than at day 0 and than in MenACWY recipients. Conclusions about previously exposed vaccinees are limited because only a handful of AZD1222 recipients were SARS-CoV-2 seropositive at baseline. The whole spike protein was spanned by vaccine-associated CD4 TCRs, and dominant responses were seen in regions 160-218 and 743-854. Because no samples from the day 14 peak response were available, repertoires could be characterized only after the peak T cell response.

This specimen's time point label, interpreted: baseline before first vaccination. The vaccinee samples were drawn from two UK trials, COV001 and COV002, one of which was a single-blind randomized controlled phase 2/3 trial testing AZD1222 (ChAdOx1 nCoV-19) in healthy adults. Trial participant PBMC samples were collected at day 0 and day 28 after the second dose for TCRbeta chain sequencing. The CDR3 regions of human TCRbeta chains were subjected to immunosequencing. The authors processed their data as follows. Repertoire TCRs were checked for matches against a reference library of SARS-CoV-2-specific TCRs that had been generated using the MIRA antigen-specificity platform. Breadth was defined as the fraction of unique TCRs that were SARS-CoV-2-associated, and depth was defined as the fraction of total T cells that were SARS-CoV-2-associated. Each spike-specific TCR was assigned to its reactive spike region and to a CD4 or CD8 class using the MIRA data. Log10-transformed breadth and depth values were compared by one-way ANOVA with Sidak's multiple comparisons tests. The source is immuneACCESS, and TCRdb retained only in-frame sequences with V and J called. Part of the clones is not carried over; for the studies checked, unresolved V genes explain less than half of this, and the remainder is unexplained. V, J and clone size derive from that table, while D and trimming were established from the DNA sequence. Recorded for this sample are 150,000 to 160,000 clones; roughly nine tenths of them occurred a single time. Jointly, the top ten make up approximately 2% of the sample.

The trim is 4 bases for V and 2 bases for J, with a gap of 12 bases between the germline ends. The CDR3 goes from the cysteine to the phenylalanine over 14 residues. The only DNA kept is the CDR3, 42 bases in frame from the first base. CDR1 KGHSH and CDR2 LQKENI are derived from the germline V gene. This clonotype originated in an adult in good health. The chain is made from TRBV18 and TRBJ2-7; the D region possibly corresponds to TRBD2 (5 bases align). The input for sequencing was peripheral blood, taken on day 0 of AZD1222 vaccination. In nucleotides, the sequence is TGTGCCAGCTCACTACGGGGAATCCCCTACGAGCAGTACTTC. Translated, this gives CASSLRGIPYEQYF.